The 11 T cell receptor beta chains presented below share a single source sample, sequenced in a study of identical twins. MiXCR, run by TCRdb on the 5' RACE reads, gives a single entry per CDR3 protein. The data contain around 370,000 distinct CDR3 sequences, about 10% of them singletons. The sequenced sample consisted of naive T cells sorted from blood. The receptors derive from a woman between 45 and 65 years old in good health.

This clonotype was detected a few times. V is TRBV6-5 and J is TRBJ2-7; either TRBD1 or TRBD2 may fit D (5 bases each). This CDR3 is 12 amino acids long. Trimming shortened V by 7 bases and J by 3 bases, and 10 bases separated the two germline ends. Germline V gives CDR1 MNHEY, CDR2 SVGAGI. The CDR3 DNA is TGTGCCAGCACGGGACCCATCTACGAGCAGTACTTC. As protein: CASTGPIYEQYF.

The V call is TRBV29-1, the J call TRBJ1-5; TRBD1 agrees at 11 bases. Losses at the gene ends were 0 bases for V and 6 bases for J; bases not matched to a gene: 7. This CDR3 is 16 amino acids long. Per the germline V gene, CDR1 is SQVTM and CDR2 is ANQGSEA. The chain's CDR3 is CSVEERGGTGGQPQHF. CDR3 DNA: TGCAGCGTTGAAGAGAGGGGCGGGACAGGGGGTCAGCCCCAGCATTTT.

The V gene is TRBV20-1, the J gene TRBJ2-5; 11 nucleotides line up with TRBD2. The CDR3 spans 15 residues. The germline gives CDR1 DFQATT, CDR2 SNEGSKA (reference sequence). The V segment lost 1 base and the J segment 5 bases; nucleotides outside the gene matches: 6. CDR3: CSARVVLAGVETQYF. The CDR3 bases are TGCAGTGCTAGAGTTGTACTAGCGGGGGTGGAGACCCAGTACTTC.

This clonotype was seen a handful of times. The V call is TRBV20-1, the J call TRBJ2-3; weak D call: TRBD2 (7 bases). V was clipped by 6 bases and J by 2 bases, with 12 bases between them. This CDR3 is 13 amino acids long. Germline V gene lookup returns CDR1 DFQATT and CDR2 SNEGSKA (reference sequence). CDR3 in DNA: TGCAGTGCGGCGGGGGCAAACACAGATACGCAGTATTTT. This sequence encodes CSAAGANTDTQYF.

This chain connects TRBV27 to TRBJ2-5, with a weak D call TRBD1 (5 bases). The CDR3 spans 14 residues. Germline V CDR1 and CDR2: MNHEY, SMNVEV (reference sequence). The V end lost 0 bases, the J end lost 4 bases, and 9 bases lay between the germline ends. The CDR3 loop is CASSLSGQGETQYF. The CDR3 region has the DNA TGTGCCAGCAGTTTATCGGGGCAAGGAGAGACCCAGTACTTC.

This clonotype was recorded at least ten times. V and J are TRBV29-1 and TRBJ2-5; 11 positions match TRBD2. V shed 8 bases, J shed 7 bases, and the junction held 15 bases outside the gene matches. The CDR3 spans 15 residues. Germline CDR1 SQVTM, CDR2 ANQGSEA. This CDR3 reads CSSRVAGGDLATQYF. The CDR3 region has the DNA TGCAGCTCGAGGGTAGCGGGAGGGGATCTGGCGACCCAGTACTTC.

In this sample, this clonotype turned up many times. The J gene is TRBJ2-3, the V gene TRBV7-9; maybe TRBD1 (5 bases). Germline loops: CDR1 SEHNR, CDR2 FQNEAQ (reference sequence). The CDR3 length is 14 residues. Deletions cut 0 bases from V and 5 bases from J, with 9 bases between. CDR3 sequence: CASSLAPTGDTQYF. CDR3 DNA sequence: TGTGCCAGCAGCTTAGCGCCCACAGGAGATACGCAGTATTTT.

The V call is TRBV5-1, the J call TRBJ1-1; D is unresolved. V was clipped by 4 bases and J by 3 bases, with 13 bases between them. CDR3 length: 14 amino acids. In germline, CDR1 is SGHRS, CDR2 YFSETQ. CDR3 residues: CASSASGGYTEAFF. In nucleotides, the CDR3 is TGCGCCAGCAGCGCGAGTGGTGGGTACACTGAAGCTTTCTTT.

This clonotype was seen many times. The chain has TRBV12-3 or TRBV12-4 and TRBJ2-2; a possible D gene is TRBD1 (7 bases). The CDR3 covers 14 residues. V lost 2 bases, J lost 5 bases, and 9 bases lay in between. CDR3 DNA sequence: TGTGCCAGCAGTTTACAGGGGGGAACCGGGGAGCTGTTTTTT. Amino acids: CASSLQGGTGELFF.

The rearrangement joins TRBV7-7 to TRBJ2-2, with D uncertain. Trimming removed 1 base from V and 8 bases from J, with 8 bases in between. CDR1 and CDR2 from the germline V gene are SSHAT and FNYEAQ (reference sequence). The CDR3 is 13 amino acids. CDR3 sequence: CASSLGTRGELFF. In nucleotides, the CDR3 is TGTGCCAGCAGCTTAGGCACCCGGGGGGAGCTGTTTTTT.

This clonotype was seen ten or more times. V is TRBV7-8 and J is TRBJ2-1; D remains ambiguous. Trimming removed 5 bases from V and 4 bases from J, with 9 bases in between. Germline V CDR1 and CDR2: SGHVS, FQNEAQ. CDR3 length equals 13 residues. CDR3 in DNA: TGTGCCAGCAGCCCCAGGAGATACAATGAGCAGTTCTTC. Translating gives CASSPRRYNEQFF.